This T cell receptor beta chain was sequenced in a study of blood T cell repertoires in COVID-19. Study in general: T cells, B-cell-depleted T cells, or PBMCs provided the cDNA or gDNA that served as material.

In the authors' methods: Reference gene primer amplification gave estimated nucleated cell counts. Sequencing was performed with immunoSEQ multiplex PCR; in TCRdb, only in-frame clones are kept and a portion is missing. V, J and clone size derive from that table, while D and trimming were established from the DNA sequence. Seen here are some 250,000 clones, around four fifths observed once, and the top ten hold roughly 8.7%. The sequenced sample was peripheral blood. The clonotype comes from a man aged 35-49 years with active or convalescent COVID-19.

The CDR3 spells CASSKRRQGFTPNTEAFF. The CDR3, as DNA: TGTGCCAGCAGCAAACGAAGACAGGGATTCACTCCGAACACTGAAGCTTTCTTT. The V gene is TRBV21-1, the J gene TRBJ1-1; the D call in the table, TRBD1, was not verified against the DNA. TRBV21-1 is described as a pseudogene. The CDR3 covers 18 residues.